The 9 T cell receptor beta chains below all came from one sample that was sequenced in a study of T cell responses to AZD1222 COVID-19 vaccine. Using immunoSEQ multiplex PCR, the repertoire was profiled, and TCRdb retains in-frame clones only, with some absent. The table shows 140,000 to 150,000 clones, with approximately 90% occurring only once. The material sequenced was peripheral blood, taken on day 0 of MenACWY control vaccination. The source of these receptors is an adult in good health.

The CDR3: CASSVAIGSSYNEQFF. CDR3 DNA: TGTGCCAGCAGCGTAGCTATTGGGTCCTCCTACAATGAGCAGTTCTTC. This rearrangement joins TRBV9 to TRBJ2-1, with D hard to call. Trimming removed 0 bases from V and 0 bases from J, with 10 bases in between. This CDR3 contains 16 residues. Looked up from germline, CDR1 is SGDLS and CDR2 is YYNGEE.

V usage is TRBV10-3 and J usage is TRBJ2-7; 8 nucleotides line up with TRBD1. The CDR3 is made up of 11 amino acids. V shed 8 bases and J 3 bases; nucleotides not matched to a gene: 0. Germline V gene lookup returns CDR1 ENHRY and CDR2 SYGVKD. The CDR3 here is CAIGQGYEQYF. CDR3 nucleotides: TGTGCCATCGGACAGGGCTACGAGCAGTACTTC.

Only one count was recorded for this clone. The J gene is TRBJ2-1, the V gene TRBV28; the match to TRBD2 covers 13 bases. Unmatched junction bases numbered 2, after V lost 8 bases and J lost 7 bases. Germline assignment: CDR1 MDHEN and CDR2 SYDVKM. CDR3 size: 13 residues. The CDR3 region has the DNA TGTGCCAGCCTACTAGCGGGGGGGAATGAGCAGTTCTTC. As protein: CASLLAGGNEQFF. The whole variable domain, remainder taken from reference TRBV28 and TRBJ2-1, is DVKVTQSSRYLVKRTGEKVFLECVQDMDHENMFWYRQDPGLGLRLIYFSYDVKMKEKGDIPEGYSVSREKKERFSLILESASTNQTSMYLCASLLAGGNEQFFGPGTRLTVL.

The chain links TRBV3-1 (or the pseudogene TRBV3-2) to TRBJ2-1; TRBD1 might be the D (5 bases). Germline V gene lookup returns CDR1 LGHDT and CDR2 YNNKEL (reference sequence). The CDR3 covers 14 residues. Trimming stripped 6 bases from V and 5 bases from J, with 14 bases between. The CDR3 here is CASRSSTANNEQFF. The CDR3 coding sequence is TGTGCCAGCAGAAGTTCGACAGCCAACAATGAGCAGTTCTTC.

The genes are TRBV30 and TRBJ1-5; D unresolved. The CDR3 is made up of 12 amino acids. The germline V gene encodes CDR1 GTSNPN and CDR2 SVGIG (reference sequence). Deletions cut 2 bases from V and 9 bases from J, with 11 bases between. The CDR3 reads CAWSSPKGPQHF. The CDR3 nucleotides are TGTGCCTGGAGTAGTCCTAAGGGGCCCCAGCATTTT. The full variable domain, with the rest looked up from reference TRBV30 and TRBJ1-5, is SQTIHQWPATLVQPVGSPLSLECTVEGTSNPNLYWYRQAAGRGLQLLFYSVGIGQISSEVPQNLSASRPQDRQFILSSKKLLLSDSGFYLCAWSSPKGPQHFGDGTRLSIL.

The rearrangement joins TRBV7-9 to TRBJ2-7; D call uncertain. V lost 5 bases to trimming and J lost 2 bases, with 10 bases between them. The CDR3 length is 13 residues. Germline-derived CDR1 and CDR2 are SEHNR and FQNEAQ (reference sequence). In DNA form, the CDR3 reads TGTGCCAGCAGCCCAGAAGGGACCTACGAGCAGTACTTC. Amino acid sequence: CASSPEGTYEQYF.

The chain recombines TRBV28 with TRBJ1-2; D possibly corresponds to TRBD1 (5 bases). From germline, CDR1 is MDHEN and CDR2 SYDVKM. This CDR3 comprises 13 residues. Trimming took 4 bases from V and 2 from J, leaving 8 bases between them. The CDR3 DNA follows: TGTGCCAGCAGTTACAGGCTCAACTATGGCTACACCTTC. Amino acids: CASSYRLNYGYTF.

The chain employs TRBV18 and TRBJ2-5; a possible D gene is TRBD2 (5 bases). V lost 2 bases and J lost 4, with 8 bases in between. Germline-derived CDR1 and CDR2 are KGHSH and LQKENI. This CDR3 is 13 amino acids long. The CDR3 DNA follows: TGTGCCAGCTCACCAGGCCGGGGAGAGACCCAGTACTTC. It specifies CASSPGRGETQYF.

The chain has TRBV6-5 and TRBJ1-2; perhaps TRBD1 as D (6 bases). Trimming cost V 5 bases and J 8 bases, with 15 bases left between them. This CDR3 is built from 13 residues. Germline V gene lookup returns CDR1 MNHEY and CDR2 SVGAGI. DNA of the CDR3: TGTGCCAGCAGTCCCGGGACACCGGAAGGCTACACCTTC. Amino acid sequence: CASSPGTPEGYTF.